This T cell receptor beta chain was documented in a study of T cells in Graves' hyperthyroidism and ophthalmopathy. There are many counts of this clonotype. Per germline, CDR1 SGHAT and CDR2 FQNNGV. V was cut by 0 bases and J by 5 bases, with 10 bases left in between. The CDR3 is 14 residues long. RNA transcripts served as the template for amplifying TCR beta CDR3 regions. HTBI primers were the set used in a first-round RT-PCR of the TCR CDR3. TCRdb recomputed calls from the multiplex PCR reads with MiXCR, one row per CDR3 protein. The table has 400,000 to 550,000 distinct CDR3 sequences, over 13% seen once.

Material: blood. The receptor's source is a young woman with Graves' hyperthyroidism. The chain combines TRBV11-2 with TRBJ2-5, with D unresolved. For the CDR3, the DNA is TGTGCCAGCAGCTTAGAGGTCATTAGCGAGACCCAGTACTTC. Protein: CASSLEVISETQYF.